Described below is a single T cell receptor beta chain sequence and its context. The sample's time point: after neoadjuvant nivolumab, at surgical resection. These newly diagnosed stage II-IVA oral cavity squamous cell carcinoma patients had no prior systemic or radiation treatment. Cohort: HPV-negative, locally advanced oral cavity squamous cell carcinoma patients. These data belong to a study of neoadjuvant anti-PD-1 for oral cavity cancer. Profiled with immunoSEQ multiplex PCR; TCRdb holds only in-frame clones, not every one. This table holds about 14,000 clones, roughly 74% found once. V lost 0 bases, J lost 2 bases, and 5 bases lay in between. Germline V gene sequence: CDR1 SGDLS, CDR2 YYNGEE. The CDR3 is made up of 14 amino acids.

The V and J genes are TRBV9 and TRBJ2-2; D not certain. The clonotype was recovered from a person between 40 and 85 years old with oral cavity squamous cell carcinoma. Here the sequenced sample was PBMCs, taken after nivolumab (anti-PD-1) treatment. Here the CDR3 reads CASSVASNTGELFF. The CDR3 DNA sequence: TGTGCCAGCAGCGTAGCCAGTAACACCGGGGAGCTGTTTTTT.